The source of this T cell receptor beta chain is a study of T-cell memory formation after mild COVID-19. This clonotype was detected a few times. 5'RACE primed at constant segments yielded TCR alpha and TCR beta cDNA libraries bearing sample barcodes and UMIs. TCRdb reprocessed the 5' RACE reads with MiXCR, giving one entry per CDR3 protein. The repertoire holds fewer than 50,000 distinct CDR3 sequences, around 7% seen once, with 1.4% in the top ten. CDR1 is SGHRS and CDR2 is YFSETQ in the germline V gene. The germline V and J ends were trimmed by 3 bases and 8 bases, with 21 bases remaining between them. The CDR3 consists of 16 residues.

The origin of this receptor is a man aged 18 to 29 who had mild COVID-19 (a few samples of this study predate the infection). Cell type and time point are not known. Sequenced sample: PBMCs or a T cell subset sorted from them (not recorded which). This rearrangement joins TRBV5-1 to TRBJ2-1; D may be TRBD1 or TRBD2 (5 bases each). CDR3: CASSSTVARGIHEQFF. In nucleotides, the CDR3 is TGCGCCAGCAGCTCGACAGTGGCCCGGGGTATACATGAGCAGTTCTTC.